The sequence of this T cell receptor beta chain was determined in a study of shared T cell receptors in the human thymus. The repertoire was sequenced with immunoSEQ multiplex PCR; TCRdb's copy has only in-frame clones and lacks some. The sample yields hundreds of thousands of clones, 88% seen once. Trimming shortened V by 1 base and J by 7 bases, and 8 bases separated the two germline ends. This CDR3 has 12 residues. Looked up from germline, CDR1 is MGHDK and CDR2 is SYGVNS. About this clone itself: Other DNA sequences in this sample translate to the same CDR3.

A further study also used this sample, focusing on human thymus T cells. As that study records: The thymus was resected at corrective cardiac surgery.

Sequencing was done on a sample of thymocytes. This chain connects TRBV25-1 to TRBJ2-7; TRBD2 is a possible D gene (6 bases). This receptor was obtained from a boy under two years old with a congenital heart defect. The CDR3 sequence is CASSEWGREQYF. In nucleotides, the CDR3 is TGTGCCAGCAGTGAATGGGGGAGGGAGCAGTACTTC.